The sequence of this T cell receptor beta chain was determined in a study of T cell repertoires in cytomegalovirus infection. Study-wide context: Matching HLA type, along with CMV infection, was indicated by public TCR beta signatures.

Notes on the study in general: Carriers of CMV and the relevant HLA type were discriminated by public TCR beta frequency. Clonotypes of TCR beta that were HLA-C-restricted and CMV-specific dominated the ex vivo response.

TCRdb recomputed calls from the reads with MiXCR, one row per CDR3 protein. Of nearly 550,000 distinct CDR3 sequences listed, about 15% were seen once; the top ten hold 20% to 30%. This clonotype occurred many times. Its antigen is currently unknown. The CDR3 is 16 amino acids. The germline gives CDR1 SNHLY, CDR2 FYNNEI. V dropped 9 bases and J dropped 2 bases, with 17 bases sitting between them. The V call is TRBV2, the J call TRBJ2-6; D may be TRBD1 (6 bases). Sequencing used CD8+ T cells from PBMCs. The receptor was isolated from a human donor in good health (CMV status not recorded). Some clones in this sample may be carry-over from other donors' samples. CDR3 amino acids: CASLDSTVPGANVLTF. CDR3 DNA sequence: TGTGCCAGTCTGGACAGTACCGTCCCTGGGGCCAACGTCCTGACTTTC.